This T cell receptor (beta chain) was documented in a study of OX40 agonist ivuxolimab in advanced cancers. Study-level information: It was ivuxolimab, an agonistic anti-OX40 (CD134) antibody, that patients were treated with. Dose-escalation subjects each had hepatocellular carcinoma, melanoma, renal cell or head and neck cancer. Findings of the study overall: Certain nonresponders additionally had low normalized T-cell clonal expansion. Dosing at 0.1 to 3.0 mg/kg was accompanied by clonal expansion of CD4+ and CD8+ blood T cells by week 6.

TCRdb keeps only in-frame clones here, not all; method: immunoSEQ multiplex PCR. The sample gives about 83,000 clones, roughly 84% of which show up once; under 7.5% is in the top ten. A word on this clone: Its antigen remains unidentified.

Per the germline V gene, CDR1 is MNHNS and CDR2 is SASEGT. Trimming cost V 3 bases and J 7 bases; bases outside gene matches: 5. The CDR3 is made up of 13 amino acids. Sample: CD4+ or CD8+ T cells sorted from blood, taken in a trial of the OX40 agonist ivuxolimab. The chain combines TRBV6-1 with TRBJ2-7; 8 bases match TRBD1. The TCR comes from an adult with an advanced solid tumor such as melanoma, head and neck, liver or kidney cancer. The CDR3 DNA is TGTGCCAGCAGTGATCAGGGGGCGGGGGAGCAGTACTTC. Translated: CASSDQGAGEQYF.